The 2 T cell receptor beta chains below were found in one sample sequenced in a study of blood T cell repertoires in COVID-19. The table came from immunoSEQ multiplex PCR; TCRdb's copy has only in-frame clones and leaves some out. The sample yields about 180,000 clones, 86% seen once. The sequencing sample was made of peripheral blood. The receptor source for this set is a woman aged 30 to 39 with active or convalescent COVID-19.

This chain connects TRBV15 to TRBJ1-1; D not certain. The CDR3 spans 14 residues. With 0 bases removed from V and 6 bases from J, the gap between germline ends came to 11 bases. Germline CDR1 reads LNHNV; CDR2 reads YYDKDF (reference sequence). The CDR3 bases are TGTGCCACCAGCAGAGACATCGTAGGAGCTGAAGCTTTCTTT. Translating it yields CATSRDIVGAEAFF.

This clone was seen a handful of times. This sequence joins TRBV9 and TRBJ2-1; D remains ambiguous. Trimming shortened V by 0 bases and J by 0 bases, and 7 bases separated the two germline ends. The germline CDR1 and CDR2 sequences are SGDLS and YYNGEE. The CDR3 sequence is 15 residues long. The CDR3 coding sequence is TGTGCCAGCAGCGTAGACCGGAGCTCCTACAATGAGCAGTTCTTC. This translates into CASSVDRSSYNEQFF. The variable domain in full, with the rest retrieved from reference TRBV9 and TRBJ2-1, is DSGVTQTPKHLITATGQRVTLRCSPRSGDLSVYWYQQSLDQGLQFLIQYYNGEERAKGNILERFSAQQFPDLHSELNLSSLELGDSALYFCASSVDRSSYNEQFFGPGTRLTVL.